Following are 10 T cell receptor beta chains from one sample sequenced in a study of PD-1 blockade in classical Hodgkin lymphoma (dated by TCRdb to about 2020). In the paper's terms, the time point label means: newly diagnosed, previously untreated cHL patient sample. The library was prepared using the immunoSEQ multiplex PCR assay. The table comes from immuneACCESS by way of TCRdb, which keeps in-frame sequences with V and J called. Part of the clones is missing from these tables; in studies checked, under half for an unresolved V gene and the rest for unknown reasons. The sample table records fewer than 90,000 clones; roughly 93% of these occur just once. The ten biggest clones cover about 2.5% of the sample. Sequenced sample: peripheral blood mononuclear cells (PBMCs). These receptors all come from a human donor with classical Hodgkin lymphoma.

The chain has TRBV2 and TRBJ1-2; D call uncertain. V gave up 5 bases and J gave up 5 bases, with 18 bases separating them. This CDR3 has 15 amino acids. Germline values: CDR1 SNHLY, CDR2 FYNNEI. The CDR3 loop is CASSSETDHWYGYTF. CDR3 coding DNA: TGTGCCAGCAGTTCTGAGACGGATCATTGGTATGGCTACACCTTC.

V and J are TRBV7-3 and TRBJ2-3; D is perhaps TRBD2 (5 bases). The ends were cut back, 4 bases at V and 2 bases at J, with 10 bases in the middle. CDR3 length: 14 amino acids. Germline CDR1 reads SGHTA; CDR2 reads FQGTGA. The CDR3: CASSSPGSTDTQYF. The DNA of the CDR3 is TGTGCCAGCAGCTCCCCGGGGTCCACAGATACGCAGTATTTT.

V and J are TRBV28 and TRBJ1-2, with a tentative D call TRBD1 (6 bases). Trimming cost V 4 bases and J 4 bases, with 22 bases left between them. CDR3 length equals 17 residues. Germline CDR1 and CDR2: MDHEN and SYDVKM. The CDR3 sequence is CASSSAYSLGGSYGYTF. CDR3 sequence (DNA): TGTGCCAGCAGTTCGGCCTATAGTTTAGGGGGTAGCTATGGCTACACCTTC.

This clone appeared a single time. This chain uses TRBV9 with TRBJ2-1; a weak D match, TRBD2 (5 bases). This CDR3 has 14 amino acids. CDR1 SGDLS and CDR2 YYNGEE come from the germline V gene. Trimming pared 2 bases from V and 9 bases from J, leaving 15 bases between. CDR3 protein: CASSVQDFPSEQFF. In DNA form, the CDR3 reads TGTGCCAGCAGCGTTCAGGACTTTCCCAGTGAGCAGTTCTTC.

V is TRBV6-5 and J is TRBJ1-2, with D possibly being TRBD1 (6 bases). Trimming removed 5 bases at V and 2 bases at J, with 9 bases between. The CDR3 consists of 13 residues. CDR1 and CDR2 (germline): MNHEY, SVGAGI. The CDR3 nucleotides are TGTGCCAGCAGTGTACAGGGAAACTATGGCTACACCTTC. Its translation is CASSVQGNYGYTF.

The chain couples TRBV9 to TRBJ2-1, with a weak D call TRBD1 (5 bases). This CDR3 region has 15 residues. The germline V gene encodes CDR1 SGDLS and CDR2 YYNGEE. With 0 bases removed from V and 1 base from J, the gap between germline ends came to 8 bases. CDR3 coding DNA: TGTGCCAGCAGCGTAGGTCAGGGATCCTACAATGAGCAGTTCTTC. It encodes CASSVGQGSYNEQFF.

The chain combines TRBV10-2 with TRBJ2-7; D is possibly TRBD2 (7 bases). The length of the CDR3 is 16 residues. V lost 2 bases and J lost 3, with 17 bases in between. Germline CDR1 WSHSY, CDR2 SAAADI. The CDR3 here is CASSEALFRGGYEQYF. CDR3 nucleotide sequence: TGCGCCAGCAGTGAGGCCCTTTTTAGGGGGGGCTACGAGCAGTACTTC.

The count of this clone is one. The J gene is TRBJ1-1, the V gene TRBV13, with a weak D call TRBD1 (6 bases). The CDR3 runs to 14 residues. The germline V gene has CDR1 PRHDT and CDR2 FYEKMQ (reference sequence). V lost 3 bases, J lost 4 bases, and 12 bases lay in between. CDR3 DNA: TGTGCCAGCAGCTTGGACAGACCGGGCACTGAAGCTTTCTTT. Protein sequence: CASSLDRPGTEAFF.

The rearrangement links TRBV28 to TRBJ2-1; tentative D call: TRBD2 (5 bases). Germline V CDR1 and CDR2: MDHEN, SYDVKM. The CDR3 has 15 residues. V dropped 3 bases and J dropped 5 bases, with 14 bases sitting between them. Here the CDR3 DNA reads TGTGCCAGCAGTTTGGGCGGGCCGCGACACAATGAGCAGTTCTTC. Translating gives CASSLGGPRHNEQFF.

J is TRBJ2-3 and V is TRBV5-6; 7 nucleotides match TRBD2. With V trimmed by 0 bases and J by 3 bases, 4 bases remained unmatched. The CDR3 runs 15 residues. Germline values: CDR1 SGHDT, CDR2 YYEEEE. The CDR3 region has the DNA TGTGCCAGCAGCTTGGGAGGGAGGGCAACAGATACGCAGTATTTT. Translated: CASSLGGRATDTQYF.